The 3 T cell receptor beta chains in this list originate from one sample, sequenced in a study of blood T cell repertoires in COVID-19. TCRdb's table, derived via immunoSEQ multiplex PCR, lists solely in-frame clones and lacks some. The sample lists around 300,000 clones; over 75% were seen once. The material sequenced was peripheral blood. These receptors were taken from a man aged 45-65 years with active or convalescent COVID-19.

The count of this clone is one. J is TRBJ1-5 and V is TRBV2, with a possible D match to TRBD1 (6 bases). Trimming took off 7 bases at V and 0 bases at J, with 16 bases between the two ends. CDR1 SNHLY and CDR2 FYNNEI come from the germline V gene. The CDR3 is 16 amino acids. The CDR3 reads CASKYRAGFSNQPQHF. The CDR3 coding sequence is TGTGCCAGCAAATACAGGGCTGGTTTTAGCAATCAGCCCCAGCATTTT. The full variable domain, in which reference TRBV2 and TRBJ1-5 provide the parts outside the CDR3, is EPEVTQTPSHQVTQMGQEVILRCVPISNHLYFYWYRQILGQKVEFLVSFYNNEISEKSEIFDDQFSVERPDGSNFTLKIRSTKLEDSAMYFCASKYRAGFSNQPQHFGDGTRLSIL.

In its sample, this clone was seen once. The rearrangement uses TRBV6-5 and TRBJ1-2; no firm D call. The CDR3 extends over 15 amino acids. Looked up from germline, CDR1 is MNHEY and CDR2 is SVGAGI. V shed 2 bases and J shed 3 bases, with 13 bases lying between them. The CDR3 reads CASSYRSNAYYGYTF. The CDR3 coding sequence is TGTGCCAGCAGTTACCGTAGCAACGCCTACTATGGCTACACCTTC.

The chain links TRBV5-1 to TRBJ2-5; 10 bases line up with TRBD1. Germline assignment: CDR1 SGHRS and CDR2 YFSETQ. The CDR3 has 15 residues. V lost 3 bases and J lost 3; bases outside the gene matches: 5. For the CDR3, the DNA is TGCGCCAGCAGCTACGCCGGGACAGGGGAAGAGACCCAGTACTTC. As protein: CASSYAGTGEETQYF. Full variable domain (rest looked up from reference TRBV5-1 and TRBJ2-5): KAGVTQTPRYLIKTRGQQVTLSCSPISGHRSVSWYQQTPGQGLQFLFEYFSETQRNKGNFPGRFSGRQFSNSRSEMNVSTLELGDSALYLCASSYAGTGEETQYFGPGTRLLVL.